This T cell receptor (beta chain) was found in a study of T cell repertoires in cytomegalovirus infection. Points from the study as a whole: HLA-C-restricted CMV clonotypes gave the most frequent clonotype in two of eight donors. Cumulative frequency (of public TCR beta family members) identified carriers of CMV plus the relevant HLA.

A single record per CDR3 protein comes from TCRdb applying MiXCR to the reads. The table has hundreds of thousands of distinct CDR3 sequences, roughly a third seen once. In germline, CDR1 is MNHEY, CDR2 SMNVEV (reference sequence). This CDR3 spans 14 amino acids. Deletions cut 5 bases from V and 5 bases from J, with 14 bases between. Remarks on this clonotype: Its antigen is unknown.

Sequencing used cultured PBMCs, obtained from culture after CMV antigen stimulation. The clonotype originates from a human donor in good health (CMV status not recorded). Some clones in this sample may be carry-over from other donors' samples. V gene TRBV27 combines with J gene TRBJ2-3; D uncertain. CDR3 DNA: TGTGCCAGCAGTCTCAAGTCTTCCCGAGATACGCAGTATTTT. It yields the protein CASSLKSSRDTQYF.